These 30 T cell receptor beta chains were sequenced from one sample in a study of spatial heterogeneity in lung cancer. TCRdb itself ran the 5' RACE reads through MiXCR, one entry per CDR3 protein. The sample comprises about 10,000 distinct CDR3 sequences, around a quarter of which are singletons, and about 3.7% rests with the top ten. Described time point: blood at routine non-recurrence follow-up after resection. The source was PBMCs, collected at follow-up. The receptors originated from a female donor with early-stage non-small cell lung cancer.

The chain recombines TRBV5-1 with TRBJ2-7; a possible D gene is TRBD1 (6 bases). The germline V gene has CDR1 SGHRS and CDR2 YFSETQ. CDR3 size: 14 residues. The V gene lost 0 bases and the J gene lost 3 bases, with 10 bases spanning the gap. CDR3 coding DNA: TGCGCCAGCAGCTTGGGGACAGACATCTACGAGCAGTACTTC. Translation: CASSLGTDIYEQYF.

On this clonotype: The germline gene is not matched at one end of the junction; a read error may be the cause. J is TRBJ2-1 and V is TRBV7-7; tentatively, D is TRBD1 or TRBD2 (5 bases each). Germline V gene sequence: CDR1 SSHAT, CDR2 FNYEAQ (reference sequence). The CDR3 contains 14 residues. CDR3 amino acids: CASSLGDGYNEQFF. CDR3 nucleotide sequence: TGTGCTAGCAGCTTAGGGGACGGATACAATGAGCAGTTCTTC.

This clonotype qualifies as medium-sized. The chain carries TRBV7-8 and TRBJ2-1; weak D call: TRBD2 (6 bases). The germline V and J ends were trimmed by 5 bases and 15 bases, with 17 bases remaining between them. CDR1 and CDR2 from the germline V gene are SGHVS and FQNEAQ. The CDR3 totals 12 residues. CDR3 sequence (DNA): TGTGCCAGCAGCCAACTAGCAGCTAAACGGTTCTTC. As protein: CASSQLAAKRFF.

This clonotype appeared a few times. V usage is TRBV2 and J usage is TRBJ2-2, with TRBD2 matching over 9 bases. V lost 6 bases and J lost 0; bases outside the gene matches: 5. The CDR3 has 16 amino acids. Germline V lookup: CDR1 SNHLY, CDR2 FYNNEI. CDR3 sequence: CASSPSGTANTGELFF. CDR3 coding DNA: TGTGCCAGCAGCCCTAGCGGGACCGCGAACACCGGGGAGCTGTTTTTT.

The table lists this clonotype with a few counts. V gene TRBV29-1 combines with J gene TRBJ2-7, with 10 bases fitting TRBD2. The CDR3 has 16 amino acids. Germline CDR1 is SQVTM and CDR2 is ANQGSEA. J was trimmed by 4 bases and V by 0 bases; bases with no gene match: 9. The CDR3 coding sequence is TGCAGCGTTGAAGATCGGCTAGCGGGAGACGATTACGAGCAGTACTTC. It specifies CSVEDRLAGDDYEQYF.

For this clonotype: The junction departs from germline at one end; a sequencing error may be responsible. The CDR3 sequence is CASSRDSHNEQFF. The CDR3 nucleotides read TGTGCCAGCTCAAGGGACTCCCACAATGAGCAGTTCTTC. The rearrangement uses TRBV18 and TRBJ2-1, with D possibly matching TRBD2 (6 bases). Germline V gene data show CDR1 as KGHSH and CDR2 as LQKENI. The CDR3 totals 13 residues. Together with reference TRBV18 and TRBJ2-1, the CDR3 gives the full variable domain: NAGVMQNPRHLVRRRGQEARLRCSPMKGHSHVYWYRQLPEEGLKFMVYLQKENIIDESGMPKERFSAEFPKEGPSILRIQQVVRGDSAAYFCASSRDSHNEQFFGPGTRLTVL.

This clonotype was observed a handful of times. This sequence joins TRBV7-3 and TRBJ1-1, with TRBD1 identical over 10 bases. Looked up from germline, CDR1 is SGHTA and CDR2 is FQGTGA. The CDR3 has 17 residues. The ends lost 5 bases at V and 5 bases at J; junction bases unmatched: 14. The CDR3 is CASSRASLTGGETEAFF. In DNA form, the CDR3 reads TGTGCCAGCAGCCGCGCTTCACTGACAGGGGGCGAAACTGAAGCTTTCTTT.

The rearrangement links TRBV10-3 to TRBJ2-7, with 7 bases aligning to TRBD1. J gave up 3 bases and V 0 bases, and 2 bases lay outside the gene matches. The CDR3 runs 14 residues. Germline-derived CDR1 and CDR2 are ENHRY and SYGVKD. CDR3 DNA sequence: TGTGCCATCAGTGAGTCGGGACAGAACTACGAGCAGTACTTC. This translates into CAISESGQNYEQYF.

This clonotype was seen a few times. The chain is built from TRBV29-1 and TRBJ2-1; no clear D. Deletions cut 5 bases from V and 6 bases from J, with 14 bases between. CDR3 length equals 13 residues. The germline gives CDR1 SQVTM, CDR2 ANQGSEA. This chain's CDR3 is CSVRRSGTNEQFF. As DNA, the CDR3 is TGCAGCGTTCGGCGTTCGGGTACCAATGAGCAGTTCTTC.

The V call is TRBV4-3, the J call TRBJ2-7; 12 nucleotides match TRBD2. The germline V gene has CDR1 LGHNA and CDR2 YSLEER. The CDR3 is 18 amino acids. With 4 bases clipped from V and 4 bases from J, the junction kept 14 bases outside the gene matches. The CDR3 nucleotides are TGCGCCAGCAGCCCCGAGTCGCCGACTAGCGGGAGTTGGTACGAGCAGTACTTC. It is translated as CASSPESPTSGSWYEQYF.

The sample holds one count of this clonotype. The CDR3 here is CSNSPDEQFF. DNA of the CDR3: TGCAGCAACTCTCCGGATGAGCAGTTCTTC. The V and J genes are TRBV29-1 and TRBJ2-1; unclear D gene. The CDR3 is 10 residues long. The germline V gene has CDR1 SQVTM and CDR2 ANQGSEA. Trimming took off 8 bases at V and 8 bases at J, with 10 bases between the two ends.

This chain uses TRBV5-1 with TRBJ2-7; unclear D gene. CDR3 length: 14 amino acids. The V gene lost 4 bases and the J gene lost 4 bases, with 15 bases spanning the gap. Germline CDR1 is SGHRS and CDR2 is YFSETQ. CDR3 residues: CASSPTGQRYEQYF. The CDR3 nucleotides are TGCGCCAGCAGCCCCACGGGCCAACGGTACGAGCAGTACTTC.

This clonotype occurred a few times. The genes are TRBV27 and TRBJ1-1; possible D gene TRBD1, 5 bases. Germline V gives CDR1 MNHEY, CDR2 SMNVEV (reference sequence). This CDR3 has 18 amino acids. V lost 0 bases, J lost 3 bases, and 20 bases lay in between. This CDR3 reads CASSLSWDVTTRDTEAFF. The CDR3 DNA follows: TGTGCCAGCAGTTTATCGTGGGACGTCACTACTAGGGACACTGAAGCTTTCTTT.

A few counts support this clonotype. The J gene is TRBJ2-3, the V gene TRBV12-5; D is perhaps TRBD2 (6 bases). Germline V gene data show CDR1 as LGHNT and CDR2 as FRNRAP. This CDR3 region has 13 residues. The V and J ends lost 7 bases and 4 bases respectively, with 12 bases between them. CDR3 loop: CASAPRGSDTQYF. For the CDR3, the DNA is TGTGCTAGTGCCCCCCGGGGGTCAGATACGCAGTATTTT. The whole variable domain, filled in from reference TRBV12-5 and TRBJ2-3, reads DARVTQTPRHKVTEMGQEVTMRCQPILGHNTVFWYRQTMMQGLELLAYFRNRAPLDDSGMPKDRFSAEMPDATLATLKIQPSEPRDSAVYFCASAPRGSDTQYFGPGTRLTVL.

The J gene is TRBJ2-5, the V gene TRBV23-1, with D possibly being TRBD1 or TRBD2 (5 bases each). TRBV23-1 is reported as an ORF; its role is uncertain. Trimming cost V 0 bases and J 2 bases, with 22 bases left between them. The CDR3 consists of 19 residues. CDR3 in amino acids: CASSQSYRGIPRPQETQYF. CDR3 DNA sequence: TGCGCCAGCAGTCAATCGTATCGGGGCATTCCAAGACCTCAAGAGACCCAGTACTTC.

The chain employs TRBV28 and TRBJ2-7, with no clear D. Germline V CDR1 and CDR2: MDHEN, SYDVKM. V lost 3 bases, J lost 6 bases, and 9 bases lay in between. This CDR3 region has 12 residues. CDR3 DNA sequence: TGTGCCAGCAGTTTTGGTCCCTCCGAGCAGTACTTC. It codes for CASSFGPSEQYF. Filled out from reference TRBV28 and TRBJ2-7, the complete variable domain reads DVKVTQSSRYLVKRTGEKVFLECVQDMDHENMFWYRQDPGLGLRLIYFSYDVKMKEKGDIPEGYSVSREKKERFSLILESASTNQTSMYLCASSFGPSEQYFGPGTRLTVT.

This sequence joins TRBV7-9 and TRBJ1-1; D might be TRBD1 (5 bases). Deletions cut 5 bases from V and 6 bases from J, with 16 bases between. This CDR3 has 14 residues. The germline gives CDR1 SEHNR, CDR2 FQNEAQ (reference sequence). The CDR3 loop is CASSHRDQTSEAFF. CDR3 nucleotides: TGTGCCAGCAGCCACCGGGACCAAACATCTGAAGCTTTCTTT.

This chain uses TRBV11-2 with TRBJ2-2; D perhaps matches TRBD1 (6 bases). There are 13 residues in the CDR3. The ends were cut back, 6 bases at V and 4 bases at J, with 9 bases in the middle. Germline V gene data show CDR1 as SGHAT and CDR2 as FQNNGV. DNA for the CDR3: TGTGCCAGCAGACCAGGGGTCACCGGGGAGCTGTTTTTT. Its protein product is CASRPGVTGELFF.

V gene TRBV29-1 combines with J gene TRBJ2-1; the D gene is possibly TRBD2 (5 bases). Trimming pared 7 bases from V and 0 bases from J, leaving 10 bases between. The germline CDR1 and CDR2 sequences are SQVTM and ANQGSEA. The CDR3 runs to 13 residues. CDR3 region: CSGGESSYNEQFF. The CDR3 region has the DNA TGCAGCGGTGGGGAGAGCTCCTACAATGAGCAGTTCTTC.

This clonotype appeared a few times. The V gene is TRBV12-3 or TRBV12-4, the J gene TRBJ2-7, with 8 bases fitting TRBD2. This CDR3 is 14 amino acids long. V was pared by 5 bases and J by 4 bases, with 7 bases of the junction left unmatched. CDR3 in amino acids: CASSLEREWYEQYF. The CDR3 DNA is TGTGCCAGCAGTCTTGAGCGGGAGTGGTACGAGCAGTACTTC.

In its sample, this clonotype was seen a few times. The chain links TRBV29-1 to TRBJ2-5, with D perhaps TRBD1 (7 bases). V was cut by 3 bases and J by 5 bases, with 16 bases left in between. Germline V lookup: CDR1 SQVTM, CDR2 ANQGSEA. This CDR3 is built from 14 residues. This chain's CDR3 is CSVEWTGAGETQYF. The CDR3 DNA reads TGCAGCGTTGAGTGGACAGGTGCGGGGGAGACCCAGTACTTC.

Details on this clonotype: Germline and junction disagree at one end, which may indicate a read error. V and J are TRBV5-6 and TRBJ1-2, with no clear D. Germline assignment: CDR1 SGHDT and CDR2 YYEEEE. This CDR3 is built from 12 residues. CDR3 nucleotides: TGTGCCAGCAGCTTGGAATTTTTAACCTACTCCTTC. Its translation: CASSLEFLTYSF.

This clonotype was observed a handful of times. The V call is TRBV30, the J call TRBJ1-5; D might be TRBD1 (6 bases). The CDR3 loop spans 13 amino acids. Between the trimmed V and J ends, which lost 0 bases and 5 bases, there was a span of 8 bases. Per germline, CDR1 GTSNPN and CDR2 SVGIG (reference sequence). The CDR3 spells CAWSVAGDQPQHF. CDR3 DNA sequence: TGTGCCTGGAGTGTGGCAGGGGATCAGCCCCAGCATTTT. The full variable domain, in which reference TRBV30 and TRBJ1-5 provide the parts outside the CDR3, is SQTIHQWPATLVQPVGSPLSLECTVEGTSNPNLYWYRQAAGRGLQLLFYSVGIGQISSEVPQNLSASRPQDRQFILSSKKLLLSDSGFYLCAWSVAGDQPQHFGDGTRLSIL.

V and J are TRBV27 and TRBJ1-1; no clear D. The V and J ends lost 9 bases and 6 bases respectively, with 8 bases between them. The CDR3 has 10 residues. Germline-derived CDR1 and CDR2 are MNHEY and SMNVEV (reference sequence). The DNA of the CDR3 is TGTGCCAGGAACGGGGCTGAAGCTTTCTTT. Translated, it gives CARNGAEAFF.

The chain uses TRBV18 and TRBJ2-3; D gene uncertain. The V end lost 5 bases, the J end lost 4 bases, and 10 bases lay between the germline ends. The CDR3 has 13 amino acids. Germline V gives CDR1 KGHSH, CDR2 LQKENI. In DNA, the CDR3 is TGTGCCAGCTCAGCCCATCCCTCAGATACGCAGTATTTT. Amino acid sequence: CASSAHPSDTQYF.

The rearrangement uses TRBV5-1 and TRBJ1-1; perhaps TRBD1 as D (6 bases). Germline values: CDR1 SGHRS, CDR2 YFSETQ. Trimming cost V 3 bases and J 7 bases, with 10 bases left between them. The CDR3 has 12 amino acids. The CDR3 spells CASSYRDNEAFF. CDR3 coding DNA: TGCGCCAGCAGCTACCGGGACAATGAAGCTTTCTTT.

The chain couples TRBV7-3 to TRBJ2-1; 9 bases match TRBD2. From germline, CDR1 is SGHTA and CDR2 FQGTGA. V lost 5 bases and J lost 5; bases outside the gene matches: 7. The CDR3 contains 15 residues. DNA for the CDR3: TGTGCCAGCAGCCGTAGCGGGAGTAGGAACAATGAGCAGTTCTTC. It yields the protein CASSRSGSRNNEQFF.

This clonotype was picked up a small number of times. The V call is TRBV7-8, the J call TRBJ2-1; a possible D gene is TRBD1 (6 bases). Germline V gene sequence: CDR1 SGHVS, CDR2 FQNEAQ. The V and J ends lost 3 bases and 0 bases respectively, with 12 bases between them. The CDR3 has 16 amino acids. The CDR3 DNA reads as TGTGCCAGCAGCTTCCAGGGGAAGGTCTCCTACAATGAGCAGTTCTTC. Protein: CASSFQGKVSYNEQFF.

There are a few counts of this clonotype. The V gene is TRBV7-9, the J gene TRBJ2-7, with D possibly matching TRBD2 (6 bases). Trimming left V 3 bases short and J 4 bases short, with 25 bases between. The germline V gene has CDR1 SEHNR and CDR2 FQNEAQ (reference sequence). The CDR3 consists of 18 residues. The CDR3 DNA sequence: TGTGCCAGCAGCTTCGACAGTTCCCTACTGCGGGATCGATACGAGCAGTACTTC. Its protein is CASSFDSSLLRDRYEQYF.

This sequence joins TRBV18 and TRBJ1-1, with 7 bases fitting TRBD1. In germline, CDR1 is KGHSH, CDR2 LQKENI. CDR3 length equals 16 residues. Trimming took 5 bases from V and 0 from J; bases not matched to a gene: 9. The CDR3, as DNA: TGTGCCAGCTCAGAGCGACAGGGTATGATGAACACTGAAGCTTTCTTT. Protein product: CASSERQGMMNTEAFF.